This T cell receptor beta chain was captured by sequencing in a study of vaccination and CD4 T cells after COVID-19. Study-wide background: The study enrolled six male and four female convalescents, two of whom were Hispanic. General study results and limits: Median reactive clonotypes, those recognizing SARS-CoV-2, rose from roughly 19 to 38, not significantly.

Stated treatment: approximately 9-day PBMC culture with coronavirus spike peptide pools or control peptides (ViraFEST assay). Culture of a few million PBMCs per well took place with around 10 IU/ml IL-2 and about 10 ug/ml peptide pools. Points on this clonotype: Its matching antigen is unknown.

The CDR3 sequence is 15 residues long. Trimming cost V 6 bases and J 5 bases; bases outside gene matches: 10. Germline CDR1 is MGHRA and CDR2 is YSYEKL. Oncomine TCR Beta short-read sequencing was applied to DNA from cultured CD4+ T cells. TCRdb re-analysed the PCR reads in MiXCR, keeping a single row per CDR3 protein. Counted here are about 21,000 distinct CDR3 sequences, 45% to 70% occurring once; the ten biggest clones make up roughly 9.3%. The rearrangement links TRBV4-1 to TRBJ2-1; 7 nucleotides align to TRBD2. The TCR originated in a human donor who had recovered from COVID-19. Specimen: CD4+ T cells from blood, cultured in vitro. The CDR3 sequence: CASRPVGLQNNEQFF. The CDR3 DNA reads as TGCGCCAGCAGACCTGTGGGACTACAGAACAATGAGCAGTTCTTC.